These 23 T cell receptor beta chains came from one sample sequenced in a study of regulatory T cells in long-lasting Graves disease. Stated time point: newly diagnosed GD, antithyroid drugs for less than 3 months. PBMC RNA served as the TCR library source. HTBI primers from iRepertoire and Arm-PCR of CDR3 regions yielded the TCR beta libraries. From the multiplex PCR reads, TCRdb called clonotypes with MiXCR, one entry per CDR3 protein. Of almost 450,000 distinct CDR3 sequences in the sample, 16% were seen once. The sample was also linked to a second study, of T cells in Graves' hyperthyroidism and ophthalmopathy.

This specimen consisted of peripheral blood mononuclear cells (PBMCs), obtained at new diagnosis, from a patient treated with antithyroid drugs. The receptors originated from a young woman with Graves disease.

This rearrangement joins TRBV4-3 to TRBJ2-1; the match to TRBD2 covers 9 bases. J lost 7 bases, V lost 3 bases, and 7 bases had no gene match. This CDR3 spans 15 amino acids. From germline, CDR1 is LGHNA and CDR2 YSLEER. The CDR3 is CASSQAVAGVNEQFF. CDR3 in DNA: TGCGCCAGCAGCCAGGCGGTAGCGGGAGTTAATGAGCAGTTCTTC.

This clonotype was counted many times. The CDR3 loop reads CASSSTDRYNEQFF. CDR3 coding DNA: TGTGCCAGCAGCTCAACGGACCGCTACAATGAGCAGTTCTTC. This chain connects TRBV11-3 to TRBJ2-1; no definite D call. With 4 bases removed from V and 3 bases from J, the gap between germline ends came to 10 bases. The germline gives CDR1 SGHNT, CDR2 YENEEA. There are 14 residues in the CDR3.

This clonotype has just a few counts. The gene calls are TRBV2 and TRBJ2-2; 7 bases fit TRBD2. CDR1 SNHLY and CDR2 FYNNEI come from the germline V gene. CDR3 size: 14 residues. V shed 8 bases, J shed 2 bases, and the junction held 5 bases outside the gene matches. CDR3 nucleotides: TGTGCCAGCCTCCGGGAGGTCAACACCGGGGAGCTGTTTTTT. Translation: CASLREVNTGELFF.

This clonotype has a count of ten or more. The rearrangement uses TRBV11-2 and TRBJ2-5; 14 bases map to TRBD2. This CDR3 spans 16 amino acids. V was pared by 3 bases and J by 2 bases, with 2 bases of the junction left unmatched. The germline V gene encodes CDR1 SGHAT and CDR2 FQNNGV. The CDR3 region has the DNA TGTGCCAGCAGCTTTCGACTAGCGGGAGGGCAAGAGACCCAGTACTTC. Protein sequence: CASSFRLAGGQETQYF.

This clonotype was found many times. The chain joins TRBV28 to TRBJ2-3; 9 nucleotides line up with TRBD2. The germline V gene has CDR1 MDHEN and CDR2 SYDVKM. This CDR3 spans 16 amino acids. The V segment lost 5 bases and the J segment 2 bases; nucleotides outside the gene matches: 8. The CDR3 reads CASSPASGAPTDTQYF. The CDR3 DNA reads TGTGCCAGCAGTCCCGCTAGCGGGGCCCCCACAGATACGCAGTATTTT.

This clonotype has a count of ten or more. This chain connects TRBV7-9 to TRBJ2-2, with 9 bases lining up with TRBD2. CDR1 is SEHNR and CDR2 is FQNEAQ in the germline V gene (reference sequence). This CDR3 has 16 amino acids. Trimming took 5 bases from V and 5 from J; bases not matched to a gene: 9. The CDR3 DNA reads as TGTGCCAGCAGCCCTCGGCTAGCGGGAAAAACCGGGGAGCTGTTTTTT. This encodes CASSPRLAGKTGELFF.

This clonotype was observed at least ten times. The chain has TRBV6-2 or TRBV6-3 and TRBJ2-1; TRBD2 agrees at 13 bases. Germline V gives CDR1 MNHEY, CDR2 SVGEGT. There are 15 residues in the CDR3. V gave up 6 bases and J gave up 7 bases; unmatched junction bases: 6. The CDR3 DNA sequence: TGTGCCAGCAGCCAGCCGGGACTAGCGGGAAATGAGCAGTTCTTC. This codes for CASSQPGLAGNEQFF.

This clonotype was observed at least ten times. The rearrangement links TRBV7-6 to TRBJ2-2, with 7 bases lining up with TRBD1. Germline V gene data show CDR1 as SGHVS and CDR2 as FNYEAQ. The CDR3 has 16 residues. With 3 bases clipped from V and 1 base from J, the junction kept 5 bases outside the gene matches. The CDR3: CASSFTDRRNTGELFF. DNA for the CDR3: TGTGCCAGCAGCTTTACGGACAGGAGGAACACCGGGGAGCTGTTTTTT.

There are many counts of this clonotype. V gene TRBV14 combines with J gene TRBJ1-2; perhaps TRBD1 as D (5 bases). Germline V lookup: CDR1 SGHDN, CDR2 FVKESK. The CDR3 has 14 residues. The germline V and J ends were trimmed by 2 bases and 2 bases, with 9 bases remaining between them. CDR3 nucleotide sequence: TGTGCCAGCAGCCAATTCGGGGGAAACTATGGCTACACCTTC. Translating gives CASSQFGGNYGYTF.

This clonotype came up many times. The chain links TRBV29-1 to TRBJ2-7; TRBD1 might be the D (5 bases). Trimming left V 7 bases short and J 4 bases short, with 14 bases between. CDR1 SQVTM and CDR2 ANQGSEA come from the germline V gene. This CDR3 spans 12 amino acids. This CDR3 is CSAALDRYEQYF. The DNA of the CDR3 is TGCAGCGCCGCACTTGACAGATACGAGCAGTACTTC.

This clonotype was detected many times. The gene calls are TRBV29-1 and TRBJ1-1, with no clear D. CDR1 is SQVTM and CDR2 is ANQGSEA in the germline V gene. The length of the CDR3 is 14 residues. V was clipped by 7 bases and J by 0 bases, with 15 bases between them. The CDR3: CSGRRGWVNTEAFF. CDR3 in DNA: TGCAGCGGCCGCCGCGGGTGGGTGAACACTGAAGCTTTCTTT. Full variable domain (missing parts from reference TRBV29-1 and TRBJ1-1): SAVISQKPSRDICQRGTSLTIQCQVDSQVTMMFWYRQQPGQSLTLIATANQGSEATYESGFVIDKFPISRPNLTFSTLTVSNMSPEDSSIYLCSGRRGWVNTEAFFGQGTRLTVV.

Comments on this clonotype: A much larger clone lies a single base off, so this may be a read error. The V call is TRBV3-1, the J call TRBJ1-2; no firm D call. In germline, CDR1 is LGHDT, CDR2 YNNKEL (reference sequence). Trimming shortened V by 5 bases and J by 4 bases, and 23 bases separated the two germline ends. This CDR3 region has 17 residues. CDR3 bases: TGTGCCAGCAGCTTAGTCAGGCACTCACTCACCCTCTATGGCTACACCTTC. It is translated as CASSLVRHSLTLYGYTF. The full variable domain, completed using reference TRBV3-1 and TRBJ1-2, is DTAVSQTPKYLVTQMGNDKSIKCEQNLGHDTMYWYKQDSKKFLKIMFSYNNKELIINETVPNRFSPKSPDKAHLNLHINSLELGDSAVYFCASSLVRHSLTLYGYTFGSGTRLTVV.

Many counts were recorded for this clonotype. V is TRBV11-2 and J is TRBJ2-5, with D uncertain. Trimming removed 5 bases at V and 2 bases at J, with 9 bases between. This CDR3 is built from 13 residues. Per germline, CDR1 SGHAT and CDR2 FQNNGV. DNA of the CDR3: TGTGCCAGCAGCCTTAGGGTTCAAGAGACCCAGTACTTC. Translated, it gives CASSLRVQETQYF. The entire variable domain, with the rest obtained from reference TRBV11-2 and TRBJ2-5, is as follows: EAGVAQSPRYKIIEKRQSVAFWCNPISGHATLYWYQQILGQGPKLLIQFQNNGVVDDSQLPKDRFSAERLKGVDSTLKIQPAKLEDSAVYLCASSLRVQETQYFGPGTRLLVL.

This clonotype was recorded at least ten times. The chain couples TRBV6-1 to TRBJ1-1, with D possibly matching TRBD1 (6 bases). The V end was cut by 8 bases, the J end by 6 bases, with 13 bases between. This CDR3 is built from 12 residues. Germline V lookup: CDR1 MNHNS, CDR2 SASEGT. The CDR3: CASGGTRAEAFF. DNA for the CDR3: TGTGCCAGCGGGGGCACGAGGGCTGAAGCTTTCTTT.

In its sample, this clonotype was seen many times. The rearrangement joins TRBV19 to TRBJ1-1; D not resolved. The length of the CDR3 is 18 residues. The V and J ends lost 0 bases and 2 bases respectively, with 19 bases between them. Germline loops: CDR1 LNHDA, CDR2 SQIVND (reference sequence). As DNA, the CDR3 is TGTGCCAGTAGTATAGATCGTGTTTACGGCACCGTCAACACTGAAGCTTTCTTT. This encodes CASSIDRVYGTVNTEAFF. Using reference TRBV19 and TRBJ1-1 for the parts outside the CDR3, the full variable domain is DGGITQSPKYLFRKEGQNVTLSCEQNLNHDAMYWYRQDPGQGLRLIYYSQIVNDFQKGDIAEGYSVSREKKESFPLTVTSAQKNPTAFYLCASSIDRVYGTVNTEAFFGQGTRLTVV.

This clonotype appeared many times. The gene calls are TRBV5-5 and TRBJ1-1, with no clear D. Germline V gives CDR1 SGHKS, CDR2 YYEKEE (reference sequence). The CDR3 covers 16 residues. V was clipped by 4 bases and J by 0 bases, with 16 bases between them. CDR3 amino acids: CASSPFRGSMNTEAFF. CDR3 sequence (DNA): TGTGCCAGCAGCCCGTTCCGGGGATCGATGAACACTGAAGCTTTCTTT.

This clonotype was recorded many times. CDR3 in DNA: TGTGCCAGCAGCCCCGGTCGAGCGGGAGGTTCGCCCTACAATGAGCAGTTCTTC. Translation: CASSPGRAGGSPYNEQFF. The chain carries TRBV7-9 and TRBJ2-1, with 9 nucleotides matching TRBD2. Germline V gene data show CDR1 as SEHNR and CDR2 as FQNEAQ (reference sequence). The CDR3 is made up of 18 amino acids. J gave up 2 bases and V 5 bases, and 13 bases lay outside the gene matches. The whole variable domain, remainder taken from reference TRBV7-9 and TRBJ2-1, is DTGVSQNPRHKITKRGQNVTFRCDPISEHNRLYWYRQTLGQGPEFLTYFQNEAQLEKSRLLSDRFSAERPKGSFSTLEIQRTEQGDSAMYLCASSPGRAGGSPYNEQFFGPGTRLTVL.

The sample holds many counts of this clonotype. The rearrangement joins TRBV28 to TRBJ2-7; 7 bases align to TRBD2. The CDR3 spans 15 residues. Germline values: CDR1 MDHEN, CDR2 SYDVKM. V gave up 7 bases and J gave up 0 bases; unmatched junction bases: 9. In nucleotides, the CDR3 is TGTGCCAGCACCTTGGGGGGGGAGAGCTCCTACGAGCAGTACTTC. Amino acid sequence: CASTLGGESSYEQYF.

The rearrangement links TRBV20-1 to TRBJ2-1, with TRBD2 matching over 9 bases. The germline gives CDR1 DFQATT, CDR2 SNEGSKA (reference sequence). Germline trimming cut 7 bases from V and 10 bases from J; bases unmatched to any gene: 17. The CDR3 length is 15 residues. The DNA for the CDR3 is TGCAGTGTCCAAAGCGGAAAACGGGCGGGAGGGGAGCAGTTCTTC. This sequence encodes CSVQSGKRAGGEQFF.

Remarks on this clonotype: A read error may explain this, as a much larger clone is one base away. The CDR3 region has the DNA TGTGCCAGCAGTTACGGGGGCCAGCAGTACTTC. This translates into CASSYGGQQYF. This rearrangement joins TRBV6-1 to TRBJ2-7, with D perhaps being TRBD1 or TRBD2 (6 bases each). V dropped 5 bases and J dropped 8 bases, with 10 bases sitting between them. CDR3 length: 11 residues. CDR1 and CDR2 (germline): MNHNS, SASEGT.

The table lists this clonotype with many counts. The gene calls are TRBV20-1 and TRBJ1-4, with a possible D match to TRBD1 (5 bases). The V end lost 5 bases, the J end lost 2 bases, and 15 bases lay between the germline ends. The CDR3 spans 15 residues. Germline V gene sequence: CDR1 DFQATT, CDR2 SNEGSKA (reference sequence). The chain's CDR3 is CSAPRPGTTNEKLFF. The CDR3 coding sequence is TGCAGTGCTCCTAGACCCGGGACGACTAATGAAAAACTGTTTTTT.

This clonotype has a count of ten or more. This sequence joins TRBV6-5 and TRBJ2-3; D is unclear. This CDR3 has 16 residues. V dropped 2 bases and J dropped 2 bases, with 14 bases sitting between them. Germline V lookup: CDR1 MNHEY, CDR2 SVGAGI. Here the CDR3 reads CASSYHVPTNTDTQYF. In DNA, the CDR3 is TGTGCCAGCAGTTACCATGTTCCAACCAACACAGATACGCAGTATTTT.

Note on this clonotype: This likely traces to a read error, being one base from a far larger clone. The chain recombines TRBV3-1 with TRBJ2-7; TRBD2 is a possible D gene (6 bases). The CDR3 loop spans 13 amino acids. Trimming cost V 1 base and J 7 bases, with 11 bases left between them. Looked up from germline, CDR1 is LGHDT and CDR2 is YNNKEL (reference sequence). The CDR3: CASSQVEGNEQYF. In DNA form, the CDR3 reads TGTGCCAGCAGCCAAGTGGAGGGGAATGAGCAGTACTTC.